These T cell receptor beta chains were read from a single sample in a study of monozygotic twins with inflammatory bowel disease. TCRdb reprocessed the 5' RACE reads, with one entry per CDR3 protein and no DNA. The table gives 350,000 to 550,000 distinct CDR3 sequences; the top ten clones make up around 2.4% of it. The sequenced sample consisted of blood. These receptors were taken from a human donor with ulcerative colitis or Crohn's disease, or a healthy co-twin of an affected twin (not recorded which). Both conserved end residues are part of each CDR3. Each record gives: J gene, CDR3 length, V gene, CDR3 protein.

>TRBJ1-2|14|TRBV15
CATTPGNLNYGYTF
>TRBJ2-2|15|TRBV12-3/TRBV12-4
CASSSGQGRTGELFF
>TRBJ1-6|12|TRBV6-6
CASSGNNSPLHF
>TRBJ2-1|15|TRBV7-8
CASSLVADVYNEQFF
>TRBJ1-2|14|TRBV12-3/TRBV12-4
CASTPDRGRYGYTF
>TRBJ2-1|18|TRBV25-1
CASSERLGAGGSYNEQFF
>TRBJ2-1|11|TRBV27
CASSFMDEQFF
>TRBJ2-1|15|TRBV7-9
CASSLADSSYNEQFF
>TRBJ2-3|13|TRBV4-3
CASSQDQGAAQYF
>TRBJ2-1|15|TRBV7-2
CASSPGVAVGNEQFF
>TRBJ1-5|16|TRBV6-1
CASSQGLRRLNQPQHF
>TRBJ2-1|13|TRBV20-1
CSATLGALNEQFF
>TRBJ2-7|14|TRBV5-1
CASSRPGPGDEQYF
>TRBJ1-5|13|TRBV4-3
CASSQEPGKPQHF